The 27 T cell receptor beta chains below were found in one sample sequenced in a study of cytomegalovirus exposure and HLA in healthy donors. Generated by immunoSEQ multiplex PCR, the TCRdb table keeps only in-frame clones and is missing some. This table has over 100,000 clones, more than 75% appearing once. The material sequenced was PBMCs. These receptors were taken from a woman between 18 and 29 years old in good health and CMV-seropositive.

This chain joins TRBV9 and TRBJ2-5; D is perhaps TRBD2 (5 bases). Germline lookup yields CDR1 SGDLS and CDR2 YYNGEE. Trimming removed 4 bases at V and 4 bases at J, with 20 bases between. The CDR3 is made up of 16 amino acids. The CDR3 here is CASSLGPEGLGETQYF. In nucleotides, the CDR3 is TGTGCCAGCAGCTTAGGTCCTGAGGGCTTGGGAGAGACCCAGTACTTC.

In nucleotides, the CDR3 is TGTGCCAGCAGTACCGGGACAGGGTTCTCTGAAGCTTTCTTT. Encoded protein: CASSTGTGFSEAFF. J is TRBJ1-1 and V is TRBV2, with 9 bases matching TRBD1. CDR3 length: 14 amino acids. V was pared by 5 bases and J by 6 bases, with 7 bases of the junction left unmatched. Germline assignment: CDR1 SNHLY and CDR2 FYNNEI.

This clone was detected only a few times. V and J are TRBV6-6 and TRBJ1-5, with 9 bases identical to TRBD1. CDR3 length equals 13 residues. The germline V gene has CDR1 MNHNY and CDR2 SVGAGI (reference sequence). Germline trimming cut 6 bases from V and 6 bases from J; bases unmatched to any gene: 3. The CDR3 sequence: CASRGQGFQPQHF. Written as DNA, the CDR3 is TGTGCCAGCAGGGGACAGGGATTTCAGCCCCAGCATTTT.

The CDR3, as DNA: TGTGCCAGCAGCCAAGAGGAGGGACTAGCGGACCCGGGAGATACGCAGTATTTT. Protein sequence: CASSQEEGLADPGDTQYF. The chain recombines TRBV4-2 with TRBJ2-3; 11 nucleotides agree with TRBD2. CDR3 length equals 18 residues. V gave up 0 bases and J gave up 5 bases; unmatched junction bases: 10. CDR1 is LGHNA and CDR2 is YNFKEQ in the germline V gene.

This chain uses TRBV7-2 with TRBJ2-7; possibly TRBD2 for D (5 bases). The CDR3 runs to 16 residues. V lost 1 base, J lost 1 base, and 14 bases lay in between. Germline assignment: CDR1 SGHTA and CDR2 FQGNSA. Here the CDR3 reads CASSLVSERQSYEQYF. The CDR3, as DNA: TGTGCCAGCAGCTTAGTTAGCGAGAGGCAATCCTACGAGCAGTACTTC.

The CDR3 DNA is TGTGCCAGCACCCAGACGGAGAATACCGGGGAGCTGTTTTTT. The encoded protein is CASTQTENTGELFF. The genes are TRBV4-2 and TRBJ2-2, with unresolved D. The V and J ends lost 7 bases and 5 bases respectively, with 14 bases between them. From germline, CDR1 is LGHNA and CDR2 YNFKEQ. This CDR3 contains 14 residues.

The DNA of the CDR3 is TGTGCCAGCAGTTATACAGGGTATAATTCACCCCTCCACTTT. This translates into CASSYTGYNSPLHF. V usage is TRBV6-6 and J usage is TRBJ1-6; TRBD1 is a possible D gene (6 bases). CDR1 MNHNY and CDR2 SVGAGI come from the germline V gene (reference sequence). V lost 3 bases and J 4 bases, leaving 7 bases between the germline ends. The CDR3 totals 14 residues.

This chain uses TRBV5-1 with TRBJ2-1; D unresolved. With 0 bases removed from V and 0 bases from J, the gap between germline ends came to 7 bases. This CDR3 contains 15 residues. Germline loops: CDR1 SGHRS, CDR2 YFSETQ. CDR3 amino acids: CASSLELSSYNEQFF. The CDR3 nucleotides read TGCGCCAGCAGCTTGGAACTGAGCTCCTACAATGAGCAGTTCTTC.

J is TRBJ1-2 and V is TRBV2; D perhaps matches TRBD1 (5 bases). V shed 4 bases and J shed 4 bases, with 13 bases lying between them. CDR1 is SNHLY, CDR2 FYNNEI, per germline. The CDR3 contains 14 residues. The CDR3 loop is CASSGTSFGYGYTF. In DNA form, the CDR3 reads TGTGCCAGCAGTGGGACATCGTTTGGCTATGGCTACACCTTC.

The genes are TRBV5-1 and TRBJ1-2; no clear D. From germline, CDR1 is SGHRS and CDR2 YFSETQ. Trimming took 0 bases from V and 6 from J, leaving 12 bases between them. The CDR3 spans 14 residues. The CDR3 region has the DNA TGCGCCAGCAGCTTGGCCTCGACACGGCATGGCTACACCTTC. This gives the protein CASSLASTRHGYTF.

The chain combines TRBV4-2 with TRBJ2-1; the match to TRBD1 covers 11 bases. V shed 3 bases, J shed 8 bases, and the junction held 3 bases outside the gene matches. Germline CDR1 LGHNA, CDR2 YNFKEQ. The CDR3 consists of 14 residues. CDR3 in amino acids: CASSHGTGGDEQFF. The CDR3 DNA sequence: TGTGCCAGCAGCCATGGGACAGGGGGAGATGAGCAGTTCTTC.

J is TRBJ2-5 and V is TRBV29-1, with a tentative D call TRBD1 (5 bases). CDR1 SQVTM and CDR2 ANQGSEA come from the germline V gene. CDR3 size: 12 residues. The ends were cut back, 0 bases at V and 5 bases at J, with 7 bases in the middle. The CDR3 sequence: CSVEEGAETQYF. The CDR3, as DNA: TGCAGCGTTGAAGAAGGGGCGGAGACCCAGTACTTC.

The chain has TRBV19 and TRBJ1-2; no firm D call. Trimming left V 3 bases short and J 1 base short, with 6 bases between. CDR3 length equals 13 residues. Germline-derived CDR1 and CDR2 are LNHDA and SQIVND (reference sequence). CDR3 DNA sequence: TGTGCCAGTAGTATCTCCGTTAACTATGGCTACACCTTC. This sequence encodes CASSISVNYGYTF.

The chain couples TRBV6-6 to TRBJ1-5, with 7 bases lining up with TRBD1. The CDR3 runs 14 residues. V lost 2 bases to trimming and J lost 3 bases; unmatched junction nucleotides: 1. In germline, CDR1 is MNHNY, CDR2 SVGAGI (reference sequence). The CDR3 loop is CASSYGTDNQPQHF. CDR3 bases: TGTGCCAGCAGTTACGGGACAGACAATCAGCCCCAGCATTTT.

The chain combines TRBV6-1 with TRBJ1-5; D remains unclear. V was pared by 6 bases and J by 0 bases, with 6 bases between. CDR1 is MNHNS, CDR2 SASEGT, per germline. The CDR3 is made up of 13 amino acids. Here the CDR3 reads CASRLYSNQPQHF. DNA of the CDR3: TGTGCCAGCAGGTTGTATAGCAATCAGCCCCAGCATTTT.

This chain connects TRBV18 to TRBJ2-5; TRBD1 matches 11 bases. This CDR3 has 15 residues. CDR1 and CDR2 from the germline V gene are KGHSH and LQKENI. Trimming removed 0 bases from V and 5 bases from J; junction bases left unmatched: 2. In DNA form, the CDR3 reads TGTGCCAGCTCACCACCTCGGACAGGGGGCGAGACCCAGTACTTC. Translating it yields CASSPPRTGGETQYF.

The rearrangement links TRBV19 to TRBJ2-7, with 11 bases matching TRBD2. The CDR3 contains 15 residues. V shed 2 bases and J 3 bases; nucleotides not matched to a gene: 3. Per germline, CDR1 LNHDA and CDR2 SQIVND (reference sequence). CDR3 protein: CASSITGTSGYEQYF. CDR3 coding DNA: TGTGCCAGTAGTATAACCGGGACTAGCGGCTACGAGCAGTACTTC. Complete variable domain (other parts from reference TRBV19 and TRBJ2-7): DGGITQSPKYLFRKEGQNVTLSCEQNLNHDAMYWYRQDPGQGLRLIYYSQIVNDFQKGDIAEGYSVSREKKESFPLTVTSAQKNPTAFYLCASSITGTSGYEQYFGPGTRLTVT.

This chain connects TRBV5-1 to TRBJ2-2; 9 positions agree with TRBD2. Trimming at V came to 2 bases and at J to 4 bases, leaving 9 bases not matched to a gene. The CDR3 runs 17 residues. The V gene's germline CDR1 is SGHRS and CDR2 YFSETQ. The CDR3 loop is CASSLNAGLASTGELFF. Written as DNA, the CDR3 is TGCGCCAGCAGCTTAAACGCGGGACTAGCCTCCACCGGGGAGCTGTTTTTT.

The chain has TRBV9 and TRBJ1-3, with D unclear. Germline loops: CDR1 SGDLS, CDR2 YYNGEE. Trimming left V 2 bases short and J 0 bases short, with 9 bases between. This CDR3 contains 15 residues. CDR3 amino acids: CASSVGGSSGNTIYF. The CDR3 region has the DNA TGTGCCAGCAGCGTCGGAGGCAGCTCTGGAAACACCATATATTTT.

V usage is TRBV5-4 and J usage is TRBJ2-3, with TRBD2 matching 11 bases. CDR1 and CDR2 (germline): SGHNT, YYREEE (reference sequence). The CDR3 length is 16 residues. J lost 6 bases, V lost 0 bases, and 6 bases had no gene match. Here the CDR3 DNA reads TGTGCCAGCAGCTTGGAGGCGACTAGCGGGATGGATACGCAGTATTTT. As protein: CASSLEATSGMDTQYF.

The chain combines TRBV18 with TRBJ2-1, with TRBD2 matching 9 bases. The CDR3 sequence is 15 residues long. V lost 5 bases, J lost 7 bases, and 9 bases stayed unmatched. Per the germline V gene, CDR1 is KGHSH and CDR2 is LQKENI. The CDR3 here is CASSSAASGTNEQFF. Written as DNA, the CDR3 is TGTGCCAGCTCATCGGCGGCTAGCGGGACGAATGAGCAGTTCTTC.

The CDR3 region has the DNA TGTGCCAGTACCTTGACAGGGTGGGCTTTCTTT. Its protein product is CASTLTGWAFF. The chain joins TRBV19 to TRBJ1-1, with 7 bases matching TRBD1. The germline V gene encodes CDR1 LNHDA and CDR2 SQIVND (reference sequence). The junction had 7 bases not matched to a gene; V was cut back by 7 bases and J by 11 bases. The CDR3 length is 11 residues. The variable domain in full, completed from reference TRBV19 and TRBJ1-1, reads DGGITQSPKYLFRKEGQNVTLSCEQNLNHDAMYWYRQDPGQGLRLIYYSQIVNDFQKGDIAEGYSVSREKKESFPLTVTSAQKNPTAFYLCASTLTGWAFFGQGTRLTVV.

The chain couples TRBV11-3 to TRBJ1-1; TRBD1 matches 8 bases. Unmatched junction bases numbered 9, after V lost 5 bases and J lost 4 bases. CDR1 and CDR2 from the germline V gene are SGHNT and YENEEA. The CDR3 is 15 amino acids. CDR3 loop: CASSIGQGSSTEAFF. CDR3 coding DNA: TGTGCCAGCAGCATTGGACAGGGATCGAGCACTGAAGCTTTCTTT.

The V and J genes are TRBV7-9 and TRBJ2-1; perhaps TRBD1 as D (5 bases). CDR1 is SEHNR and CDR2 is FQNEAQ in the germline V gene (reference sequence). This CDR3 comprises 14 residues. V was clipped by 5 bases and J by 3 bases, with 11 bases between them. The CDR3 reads CASSSGAVYNEQFF. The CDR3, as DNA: TGTGCCAGCAGCAGTGGGGCGGTCTACAATGAGCAGTTCTTC.

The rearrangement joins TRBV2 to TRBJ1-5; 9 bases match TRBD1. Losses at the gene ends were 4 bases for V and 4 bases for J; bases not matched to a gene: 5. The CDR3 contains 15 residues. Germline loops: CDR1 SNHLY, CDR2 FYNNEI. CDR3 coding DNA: TGTGCCAGCAGTGCCCCGGGACAGGGAAATCAGCCCCAGCATTTT. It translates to CASSAPGQGNQPQHF.

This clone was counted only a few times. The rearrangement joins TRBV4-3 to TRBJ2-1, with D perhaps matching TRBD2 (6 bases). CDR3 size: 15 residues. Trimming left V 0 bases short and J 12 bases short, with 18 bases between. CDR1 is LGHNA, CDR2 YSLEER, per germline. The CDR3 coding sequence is TGCGCCAGCAGCCAAGAGGGAGGAGGTGCAGACCGGCAGTTCTTC. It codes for CASSQEGGGADRQFF.

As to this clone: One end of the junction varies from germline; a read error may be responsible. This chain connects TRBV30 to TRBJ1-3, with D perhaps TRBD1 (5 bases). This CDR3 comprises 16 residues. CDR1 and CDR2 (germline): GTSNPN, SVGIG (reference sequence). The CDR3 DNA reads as TGTGCCTGGAATCGTTTGGGGCGGAGCTCTGGAAACACCACATATTTT. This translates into CAWNRLGRSSGNTTYF.